These 30 T cell receptor beta chains were all obtained from the same sample, sequenced in a study of graft-versus-host responses after intestinal transplantation. The antigens these receptors bind are not known. This table comes from immunoSEQ multiplex PCR, and its TCRdb copy is limited to in-frame clones, with some not included. Found here are 96,000 or so clones, approximately 90% of them singletons; the top ten hold 0.17%. The material was unstimulated CD4+ T cells sorted from spleen or lymph node cells, obtained before intestinal transplant. Source of these receptors: a human donor who received an intestinal transplant.

The chain has TRBV28 and TRBJ2-1, with D maybe TRBD1 (6 bases). Germline CDR1 MDHEN, CDR2 SYDVKM. The V end was cut by 5 bases, the J end by 9 bases, with 17 bases between. This CDR3 has 14 amino acids. The DNA of the CDR3 is TGTGCCAGCAGTGCCCCACCACCCAGGGGTGAGCAGTTCTTC. Residues: CASSAPPPRGEQFF. Variable domain in full (rest from reference TRBV28 and TRBJ2-1): DVKVTQSSRYLVKRTGEKVFLECVQDMDHENMFWYRQDPGLGLRLIYFSYDVKMKEKGDIPEGYSVSREKKERFSLILESASTNQTSMYLCASSAPPPRGEQFFGPGTRLTVL.

This sequence joins TRBV27 and TRBJ1-1, with D perhaps TRBD1 (5 bases). V dropped 3 bases and J dropped 0 bases, with 11 bases sitting between them. The CDR3 spans 15 residues. The germline gives CDR1 MNHEY, CDR2 SMNVEV (reference sequence). The DNA of the CDR3 is TGTGCCAGCAGTTTCGGGACTGCAGTGAACACTGAAGCTTTCTTT. Translated: CASSFGTAVNTEAFF.

V usage is TRBV6-5 and J usage is TRBJ2-7; 11 bases are shared with TRBD2. V shed 6 bases and J 2 bases; nucleotides not matched to a gene: 3. The CDR3 is 14 residues long. CDR1 and CDR2 (germline): MNHEY, SVGAGI. CDR3 region: CASSPTSGTYEQYF. The DNA of the CDR3 is TGTGCCAGCAGCCCGACTAGCGGGACCTACGAGCAGTACTTC.

This clone was counted only a few times. The rearrangement links TRBV5-1 to TRBJ2-3; 7 bases match TRBD2. Germline loops: CDR1 SGHRS, CDR2 YFSETQ. The CDR3 extends over 17 amino acids. V was pared by 0 bases and J by 2 bases, with 9 bases of the junction left unmatched. The CDR3 sequence is CASSLVPGREFTDTQYF. The CDR3 region has the DNA TGCGCCAGCAGCTTGGTCCCCGGGCGGGAGTTCACAGATACGCAGTATTTT.

The gene calls are TRBV7-2 and TRBJ2-5, with 7 bases matching TRBD1. In germline, CDR1 is SGHTA, CDR2 FQGNSA. With V trimmed by 6 bases and J by 2 bases, 3 bases remained unmatched. CDR3 length: 13 amino acids. The CDR3 nucleotides are TGTGCCAGCAGTTCGACAGGGCAAGAGACCCAGTACTTC. As protein: CASSSTGQETQYF.

The chain is built from TRBV9 and TRBJ2-1, with 8 bases lining up with TRBD2. The CDR3 consists of 14 residues. Germline CDR1 SGDLS, CDR2 YYNGEE. The ends lost 3 bases at V and 7 bases at J; junction bases unmatched: 6. The DNA of the CDR3 is TGTGCCAGCAGCGGAGCGGGAGTGGGAAATGAGCAGTTCTTC. It is translated as CASSGAGVGNEQFF.

The V call is TRBV30, the J call TRBJ2-3, with D maybe TRBD2 (7 bases). Germline lookup yields CDR1 GTSNPN and CDR2 SVGIG (reference sequence). CDR3 length: 14 residues. The germline V and J ends were trimmed by 4 bases and 2 bases, with 13 bases remaining between them. CDR3 sequence (DNA): TGTGCCTGGAACCGGGGGGCTCCCACAGATACGCAGTATTTT. Amino acids: CAWNRGAPTDTQYF.

The chain combines TRBV6-1 with TRBJ1-6; 7 nucleotides line up with TRBD1. This CDR3 contains 16 residues. With V trimmed by 4 bases and J by 3 bases, 6 bases remained unmatched. Germline V CDR1 and CDR2: MNHNS, SASEGT. Here the CDR3 reads CASSGDRDSYNSPLHF. In DNA, the CDR3 is TGTGCCAGCAGTGGCGACCGGGACAGCTATAATTCACCCCTCCACTTT.

The chain recombines TRBV29-1 with TRBJ2-7; possible D gene TRBD2, 5 bases. Per the germline V gene, CDR1 is SQVTM and CDR2 is ANQGSEA. The CDR3 extends over 12 amino acids. V dropped 6 bases and J dropped 7 bases, with 16 bases sitting between them. The CDR3 is CSVDSLVGEQYF. The CDR3 region has the DNA TGCAGCGTGGACTCGCTGGTGGGGGAGCAGTACTTC.

J is TRBJ2-6 and V is TRBV19; the D gene is possibly TRBD1 (5 bases). The germline V gene has CDR1 LNHDA and CDR2 SQIVND (reference sequence). The CDR3 consists of 18 residues. The germline V and J ends were trimmed by 1 base and 0 bases, with 13 bases remaining between them. CDR3 region: CASSIVKMGPSGANVLTF. The CDR3, as DNA: TGTGCCAGTAGTATAGTTAAAATGGGGCCCTCTGGGGCCAACGTCCTGACTTTC.

The rearrangement joins TRBV29-1 to TRBJ2-7; D is unresolved. Germline loops: CDR1 SQVTM, CDR2 ANQGSEA. V was trimmed by 1 base and J by 3 bases, leaving 10 bases between them. CDR3 length: 13 amino acids. CDR3 in DNA: TGCAGCGTTGAAGGATCCCAGCGCTACGAGCAGTACTTC. This sequence encodes CSVEGSQRYEQYF.

The J gene is TRBJ1-1, the V gene TRBV25-1; D is possibly TRBD1 (6 bases). CDR1 is MGHDK and CDR2 is SYGVNS in the germline V gene. Trimming pared 2 bases from V and 12 bases from J, leaving 22 bases between. The CDR3 covers 15 residues. Here the CDR3 DNA reads TGTGCCAGCAGTGAAATGTTCGTCGAACAGGGTCAAACTTTCTTT. Translation gives CASSEMFVEQGQTFF.

V and J are TRBV30 and TRBJ2-1, with D maybe TRBD2 (5 bases). The ends were cut back, 0 bases at V and 5 bases at J, with 17 bases in the middle. The CDR3 is made up of 16 amino acids. The germline V gene encodes CDR1 GTSNPN and CDR2 SVGIG (reference sequence). CDR3 in amino acids: CAWSVQRFRRNNEQFF. The CDR3 DNA reads as TGTGCCTGGAGTGTACAACGGTTTCGGAGGAACAATGAGCAGTTCTTC.

The rearrangement uses TRBV5-1 and TRBJ2-5, with 7 positions matching TRBD2. Germline-derived CDR1 and CDR2 are SGHRS and YFSETQ. The CDR3 totals 15 residues. J gave up 0 bases and V 6 bases, and 8 bases lay outside the gene matches. The CDR3: CASTLSGEYQETQYF. The CDR3 DNA is TGCGCCAGCACCCTCAGCGGGGAGTACCAAGAGACCCAGTACTTC.

The V gene is TRBV29-1, the J gene TRBJ2-5, with D possibly matching TRBD2 (7 bases). In germline, CDR1 is SQVTM, CDR2 ANQGSEA. This CDR3 region has 14 residues. V was shortened by 0 bases and J by 4 bases, with 12 bases between the two germline ends. The CDR3 sequence is CSVEDTGGPETQYF. The CDR3 region has the DNA TGCAGCGTTGAAGATACCGGGGGGCCAGAGACCCAGTACTTC. Together with reference TRBV29-1 and TRBJ2-5, the CDR3 gives the full variable domain: SAVISQKPSRDICQRGTSLTIQCQVDSQVTMMFWYRQQPGQSLTLIATANQGSEATYESGFVIDKFPISRPNLTFSTLTVSNMSPEDSSIYLCSVEDTGGPETQYFGPGTRLLVL.

J is TRBJ2-7 and V is TRBV14; 8 bases are shared with TRBD1. The CDR3 is 15 residues long. J was trimmed by 4 bases and V by 3 bases; bases with no gene match: 8. The germline gives CDR1 SGHDN, CDR2 FVKESK. CDR3 residues: CASSQSGQGFYEQYF. In DNA, the CDR3 is TGTGCCAGCAGCCAGTCTGGACAGGGTTTTTACGAGCAGTACTTC.

The gene calls are TRBV30 and TRBJ2-6, with D possibly matching TRBD2 (5 bases). This CDR3 comprises 15 residues. V gave up 2 bases and J gave up 0 bases, with 8 bases separating them. Germline-derived CDR1 and CDR2 are GTSNPN and SVGIG (reference sequence). CDR3 amino acids: CAWSRGSSGANVLTF. CDR3 in DNA: TGTGCCTGGAGTCGAGGGAGCTCTGGGGCCAACGTCCTGACTTTC.

The chain joins TRBV19 to TRBJ1-1; TRBD1 agrees at 8 bases. Germline lookup yields CDR1 LNHDA and CDR2 SQIVND (reference sequence). J lost 10 bases, V lost 5 bases, and 12 bases had no gene match. The CDR3 sequence is 14 residues long. CDR3 sequence reads: CASSGSQGAGVAFF. CDR3 DNA sequence: TGTGCCAGTAGTGGGTCGCAGGGGGCGGGGGTAGCTTTCTTT.

The rearrangement joins TRBV2 to TRBJ2-7; TRBD1 is a possible D gene (6 bases). V was shortened by 8 bases and J by 6 bases, with 17 bases between the two germline ends. Per the germline V gene, CDR1 is SNHLY and CDR2 is FYNNEI. The CDR3 sequence is 13 residues long. CDR3 sequence: CASLGSGAAEQYF. The DNA for the CDR3 is TGTGCCAGCCTAGGTTCAGGGGCGGCCGAGCAGTACTTC.

J is TRBJ2-1 and V is TRBV9; TRBD1 might be the D (5 bases). The CDR3 has 16 amino acids. The ends were cut back, 2 bases at V and 4 bases at J, with 16 bases in the middle. CDR1 SGDLS and CDR2 YYNGEE come from the germline V gene. In nucleotides, the CDR3 is TGTGCCAGCAGCGTCATGACAGCCTCAGCATACAATGAGCAGTTCTTC. This codes for CASSVMTASAYNEQFF.

The chain has TRBV7-2 and TRBJ2-6, with D possibly matching TRBD1 (6 bases). This CDR3 is 16 amino acids long. CDR1 SGHTA and CDR2 FQGNSA come from the germline V gene. Deletions cut 2 bases from V and 2 bases from J, with 10 bases between. The CDR3 is CASSLSSGAGANVLTF. CDR3 nucleotides: TGTGCCAGCAGCTTATCATCAGGGGCTGGGGCCAACGTCCTGACTTTC.

Only one count was recorded for this clone. The chain joins TRBV25-1 to TRBJ2-3, with 10 bases lining up with TRBD2. V was clipped by 0 bases and J by 4 bases; unmatched bases: 4. The CDR3 consists of 16 residues. Germline assignment: CDR1 MGHDK and CDR2 SYGVNS. CDR3 in amino acids: CASSEYKREGPDTQYF. The CDR3 DNA is TGTGCCAGCAGTGAATATAAGCGGGAGGGCCCAGATACGCAGTATTTT.

This clone was seen only once. Other DNA sequences in the sample encode the same CDR3. V and J are TRBV29-1 and TRBJ2-2; D perhaps matches TRBD1 (6 bases). The germline CDR1 and CDR2 sequences are SQVTM and ANQGSEA. V gave up 3 bases and J gave up 2 bases, with 7 bases separating them. The CDR3 has 13 amino acids. CDR3 DNA: TGCAGCGTTGACAGGGGAAACACCGGGGAGCTGTTTTTT. Its translation is CSVDRGNTGELFF.

The chain employs TRBV5-1 and TRBJ2-3; D uncertain. Germline V CDR1 and CDR2: SGHRS, YFSETQ. V lost 0 bases to trimming and J lost 5 bases, with 13 bases between them. The CDR3 consists of 15 residues. This chain's CDR3 is CASSLARDMKDTQYF. The CDR3 DNA reads TGCGCCAGCAGCTTGGCCCGTGACATGAAAGATACGCAGTATTTT.

In its sample, this clone was seen a few times. The chain is built from TRBV29-1 and TRBJ1-2; TRBD1 is a possible D gene (5 bases). Trimming removed 6 bases at V and 3 bases at J, with 11 bases between. The CDR3 spans 12 residues. CDR1 and CDR2 (germline): SQVTM, ANQGSEA. The CDR3 coding sequence is TGCAGCGTCGTCGGGGGTGACTATGGCTACACCTTC. It translates to CSVVGGDYGYTF.

There are a few counts of this clone. This chain joins TRBV5-6 and TRBJ2-7, with TRBD2 identical over 7 bases. This CDR3 has 13 residues. Germline CDR1 is SGHDT and CDR2 is YYEEEE. The trim removed 2 bases at V and 3 bases at J, leaving 2 bases unmatched. In DNA, the CDR3 is TGTGCCAGCAGCTTTGGGAGGGTCTACGAGCAGTACTTC. It yields the protein CASSFGRVYEQYF.

The chain is built from TRBV6-5 and TRBJ1-4; 8 nucleotides match TRBD1. The ends lost 4 bases at V and 7 bases at J; junction bases unmatched: 8. Germline assignment: CDR1 MNHEY and CDR2 SVGAGI. The CDR3 has 15 residues. The CDR3 nucleotides are TGTGCCAGCAGTTCCCTGACAGGGGATAGTGAAAAACTGTTTTTT. Translating it yields CASSSLTGDSEKLFF.

The V and J genes are TRBV2 and TRBJ1-2, with 11 bases identical to TRBD1. Germline V CDR1 and CDR2: SNHLY, FYNNEI. The CDR3 extends over 16 amino acids. The trim removed 6 bases at V and 6 bases at J, leaving 12 bases unmatched. The CDR3 loop is CASSDPRTGGLDGYTF. The CDR3 region has the DNA TGTGCCAGCAGCGATCCCCGGACAGGGGGCTTAGATGGCTACACCTTC.

The chain couples TRBV7-8 to TRBJ2-1, with TRBD2 identical over 12 bases. Germline values: CDR1 SGHVS, CDR2 FQNEAQ. The CDR3 sequence is 18 residues long. V gave up 1 base and J gave up 4 bases; unmatched junction bases: 8. The DNA of the CDR3 is TGTGCCAGCAGCTTAGAACCCTGGACTAGCGGGACATACAATGAGCAGTTCTTC. Encoded protein: CASSLEPWTSGTYNEQFF.

This chain uses TRBV5-6 with TRBJ2-5; D possibly corresponds to TRBD1 (5 bases). CDR1 and CDR2 (germline): SGHDT, YYEEEE. The CDR3 runs 14 residues. Between the trimmed V and J ends, which lost 0 bases and 7 bases, there was a span of 13 bases. The CDR3 protein is CASSLAGAAGTQYF. The CDR3, as DNA: TGTGCCAGCAGCTTGGCTGGGGCAGCTGGGACCCAGTACTTC.